What follows is one TCR beta chain and its context. Regions amplified from RNA transcripts were the TCR beta CDR3 regions. The TCR CDR3 was amplified in a first-round RT-PCR using the HTBI primer set. Each CDR3 protein gets one entry after TCRdb re-called the multiplex PCR reads with MiXCR. This table holds about 480,000 distinct CDR3 sequences, 14% found once. The data are from a study of T cells in Graves' hyperthyroidism and ophthalmopathy. Sequencing was performed on blood. The receptor comes from a woman in her late teens or twenties with Graves' hyperthyroidism.

CDR3 sequence reads: CASTSSGSMYNEQFF. CDR3 DNA: TGTGCCAGTACCTCAAGCGGGAGTATGTACAATGAGCAGTTCTTC. This chain uses TRBV19 with TRBJ2-1; 8 nucleotides line up with TRBD2. This CDR3 comprises 15 residues. CDR1 and CDR2 (germline): LNHDA, SQIVND (reference sequence). Losses at the gene ends were 7 bases for V and 4 bases for J; bases not matched to a gene: 9. Full variable domain (remainder filled in from reference TRBV19 and TRBJ2-1): DGGITQSPKYLFRKEGQNVTLSCEQNLNHDAMYWYRQDPGQGLRLIYYSQIVNDFQKGDIAEGYSVSREKKESFPLTVTSAQKNPTAFYLCASTSSGSMYNEQFFGPGTRLTVL.